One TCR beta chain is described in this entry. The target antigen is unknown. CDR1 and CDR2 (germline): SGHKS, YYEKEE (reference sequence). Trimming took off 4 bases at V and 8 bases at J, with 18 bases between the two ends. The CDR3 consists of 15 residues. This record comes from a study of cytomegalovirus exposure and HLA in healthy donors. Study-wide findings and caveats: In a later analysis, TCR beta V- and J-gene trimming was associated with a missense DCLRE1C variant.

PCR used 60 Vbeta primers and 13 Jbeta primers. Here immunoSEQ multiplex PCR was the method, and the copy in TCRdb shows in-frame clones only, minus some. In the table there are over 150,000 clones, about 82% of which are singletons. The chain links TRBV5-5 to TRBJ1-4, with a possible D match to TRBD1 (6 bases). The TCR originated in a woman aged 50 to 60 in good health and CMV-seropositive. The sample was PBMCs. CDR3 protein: CASSLRGRDREKLFF. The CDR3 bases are TGTGCCAGCAGCCTCAGGGGCAGGGATAGAGAAAAACTGTTTTTT. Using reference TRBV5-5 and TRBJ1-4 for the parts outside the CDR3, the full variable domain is DAGVTQSPTHLIKTRGQQVTLRCSPISGHKSVSWYQQVLGQGPQFIFQYYEKEERGRGNFPDRFSARQFPNYSSELNVNALLLGDSALYLCASSLRGRDREKLFFGSGTQLSVL.